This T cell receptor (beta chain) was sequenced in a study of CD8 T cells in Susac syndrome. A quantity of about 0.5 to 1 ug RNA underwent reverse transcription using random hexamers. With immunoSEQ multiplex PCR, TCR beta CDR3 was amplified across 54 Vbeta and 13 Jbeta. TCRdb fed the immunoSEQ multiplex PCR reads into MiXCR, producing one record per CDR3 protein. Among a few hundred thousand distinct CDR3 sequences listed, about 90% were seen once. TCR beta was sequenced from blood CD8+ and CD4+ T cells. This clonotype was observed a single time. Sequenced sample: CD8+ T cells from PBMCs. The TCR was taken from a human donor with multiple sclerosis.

The CDR3 reads CASSQDPGVAAHGGELFF. The CDR3 DNA is TGTGCCAGCAGCCAAGACCCGGGAGTAGCGGCTCACGGGGGGGAGCTGTTTTTT. This chain uses TRBV3-1 with TRBJ2-2; possible D gene TRBD2, 6 bases. The CDR3 is made up of 18 amino acids. V gave up 0 bases and J gave up 8 bases, with 22 bases separating them. Germline CDR1 LGHDT, CDR2 YNNKEL (reference sequence).